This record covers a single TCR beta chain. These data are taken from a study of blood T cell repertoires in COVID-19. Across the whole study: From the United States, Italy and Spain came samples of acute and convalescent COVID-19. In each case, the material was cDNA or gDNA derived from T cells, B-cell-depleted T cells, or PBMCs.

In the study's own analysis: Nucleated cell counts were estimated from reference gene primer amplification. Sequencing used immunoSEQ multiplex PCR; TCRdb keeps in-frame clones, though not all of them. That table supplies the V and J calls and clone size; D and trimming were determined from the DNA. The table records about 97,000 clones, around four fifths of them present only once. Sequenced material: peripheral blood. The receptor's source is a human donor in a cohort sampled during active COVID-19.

The chain's CDR3 is CASSVVDWRNTEAFF. CDR3 bases: TGTGCCAGCAGCGTAGTCGACTGGCGGAACACTGAAGCTTTCTTT. This chain uses TRBV9 with TRBJ1-1; D unclear. CDR1 and CDR2 from the germline V gene are SGDLS and YYNGEE. The length of the CDR3 is 15 residues. Trimming cost V 0 bases and J 1 base, with 10 bases left between them.